The 24 T cell receptor beta chains below all came from one sample that was sequenced in a study of T cell responses to AZD1222 COVID-19 vaccine. TCRdb's copy holds only in-frame clones and misses some; the assay was immunoSEQ multiplex PCR. The table has some 150,000 clones, roughly 90% seen once. Sample: peripheral blood, taken 28 days after the second AZD1222 dose. The receptors were sampled from an adult who received the AZD1222 COVID-19 vaccine.

The CDR3 DNA reads TGTGCCAGCAGCAATCTCGCGGGGGGAGGGCCTGGCTACACCTTC. Translating it yields CASSNLAGGGPGYTF. The rearrangement uses TRBV5-4 and TRBJ1-2, with D possibly matching TRBD1 (5 bases). Trimming removed 4 bases at V and 7 bases at J, with 20 bases between. The CDR3 has 15 residues. Per the germline V gene, CDR1 is SGHNT and CDR2 is YYREEE (reference sequence).

The rearrangement links TRBV5-6 to TRBJ1-2; no definite D call. The CDR3 has 15 residues. V was clipped by 1 base and J by 4 bases, with 14 bases between them. Germline loops: CDR1 SGHDT, CDR2 YYEEEE. DNA for the CDR3: TGTGCCAGCAGCTTGTTAAGACCAGATCCCTATGGCTACACCTTC. Translating it yields CASSLLRPDPYGYTF.

The CDR3 sequence is CASSEATTGANEAFF. In DNA, the CDR3 is TGTGCCAGCAGTGAAGCTACCACAGGGGCGAATGAAGCTTTCTTT. The V and J genes are TRBV6-1 and TRBJ1-1; TRBD1 matches at 7 bases. The J segment lost 7 bases and the V segment lost 0 bases, leaving 8 bases of the junction unmatched. Per germline, CDR1 MNHNS and CDR2 SASEGT. The CDR3 totals 15 residues.

This chain uses TRBV2 with TRBJ2-3, with no clear D. The CDR3 has 18 residues. Trimming stripped 8 bases from V and 0 bases from J, with 24 bases between. Germline assignment: CDR1 SNHLY and CDR2 FYNNEI. The DNA of the CDR3 is TGTGCCAGCTACCAGGAGAGGCGTCGTAGGTCTAGCACAGATACGCAGTATTTT. It yields the protein CASYQERRRRSSTDTQYF.

The rearrangement links TRBV27 to TRBJ2-5, with D perhaps assigned TRBD1 or TRBD2 (5 bases each). The germline CDR1 and CDR2 sequences are MNHEY and SMNVEV (reference sequence). Between the trimmed V and J ends, which lost 7 bases and 5 bases, there was a span of 17 bases. CDR3 size: 14 residues. The CDR3 region has the DNA TGTGCCAGCATTCCCACGAGGGGTGTCGAGACCCAGTACTTC. Translation: CASIPTRGVETQYF.

This clone was observed a single time. The rearrangement joins TRBV15 to TRBJ2-7; 7 nucleotides align to TRBD1. With 1 base clipped from V and 3 bases from J, the junction kept 15 bases outside the gene matches. Germline V gene sequence: CDR1 LNHNV, CDR2 YYDKDF (reference sequence). This CDR3 region has 18 residues. In DNA, the CDR3 is TGTGCCACCAGCAGAGGACGGGACAGACACAATACTTACTACGAGCAGTACTTC. It codes for CATSRGRDRHNTYYEQYF.

V is TRBV19 and J is TRBJ1-5; maybe TRBD1 (5 bases). The CDR3 totals 14 residues. Per germline, CDR1 LNHDA and CDR2 SQIVND (reference sequence). Deletions cut 4 bases from V and 11 bases from J, with 18 bases between. The CDR3 nucleotides are TGTGCCAGTAGTAGAGACAGAAAGGTGGTTTCCCAGCATTTT. This translates into CASSRDRKVVSQHF. Using reference TRBV19 and TRBJ1-5 for the parts outside the CDR3, the full variable domain is DGGITQSPKYLFRKEGQNVTLSCEQNLNHDAMYWYRQDPGQGLRLIYYSQIVNDFQKGDIAEGYSVSREKKESFPLTVTSAQKNPTAFYLCASSRDRKVVSQHFGDGTRLSIL.

The rearrangement joins TRBV19 to TRBJ1-2; 8 nucleotides agree with TRBD1. The CDR3 is made up of 15 amino acids. Germline values: CDR1 LNHDA, CDR2 SQIVND (reference sequence). Trimming at V came to 4 bases and at J to 0 bases, leaving 4 bases not matched to a gene. Here the CDR3 DNA reads TGTGCCAGTAGTACTTCGGACAGGGCTAACTATGGCTACACCTTC. It specifies CASSTSDRANYGYTF.

This rearrangement joins TRBV2 to TRBJ2-2; 7 bases are a match to TRBD1. This CDR3 contains 14 residues. V dropped 6 bases and J dropped 4; count of bases not matched to a gene: 5. Germline V gene data show CDR1 as SNHLY and CDR2 as FYNNEI. CDR3 sequence reads: CASRGTEFTGELFF. CDR3 bases: TGTGCCAGCAGGGGGACAGAGTTCACCGGGGAGCTGTTTTTT.

The chain has TRBV21-1 and TRBJ1-2. TRBV21-1 is an annotated pseudogene. The CDR3 sequence is 9 residues long. The DNA of the CDR3 is TGTGCCAGCACCCCCCCCGGGGGCTTC. Translation: CASTPPGGF.

This rearrangement joins TRBV6-5 to TRBJ1-3; the match to TRBD1 covers 9 bases. The CDR3 sequence is 14 residues long. CDR1 MNHEY and CDR2 SVGAGI come from the germline V gene. Trimming cost V 7 bases and J 2 bases; bases outside gene matches: 3. CDR3 in amino acids: CASTWDRAGNTIYF. The CDR3 bases are TGTGCCAGCACTTGGGACAGGGCTGGAAACACCATATATTTT.

The J gene is TRBJ2-2, the V gene TRBV9, with a tentative D call TRBD2 (5 bases). V was pared by 0 bases and J by 2 bases, with 8 bases between. There are 15 residues in the CDR3. Germline V gene sequence: CDR1 SGDLS, CDR2 YYNGEE. CDR3 sequence reads: CASSVVATNTGELFF. DNA of the CDR3: TGTGCCAGCAGCGTAGTAGCGACAAACACCGGGGAGCTGTTTTTT.

The genes are TRBV15 and TRBJ1-1; perhaps TRBD1 as D (6 bases). V dropped 8 bases and J dropped 4 bases, with 14 bases sitting between them. Germline loops: CDR1 LNHNV, CDR2 YYDKDF (reference sequence). This CDR3 contains 13 residues. The CDR3 DNA sequence: TGTGCCACCGGGCGGGGGCTGGGCACTGAAGCTTTCTTT. Its protein is CATGRGLGTEAFF.

The rearrangement uses TRBV19 and TRBJ1-5; TRBD1 might be the D (6 bases). The CDR3 runs to 16 residues. Trimming removed 4 bases from V and 7 bases from J, with 20 bases in between. Looked up from germline, CDR1 is LNHDA and CDR2 is SQIVND (reference sequence). The CDR3 reads CASSNRAGGRGQPQHF. CDR3 bases: TGTGCCAGTAGTAATCGGGCGGGGGGCAGAGGCCAGCCCCAGCATTTT.

The V call is TRBV14, the J call TRBJ1-2; no clear D gene. Trimming cost V 4 bases and J 4 bases, with 10 bases left between them. Germline V lookup: CDR1 SGHDN, CDR2 FVKESK. The CDR3 consists of 13 residues. Here the CDR3 reads CASSLQDLYGYTF. CDR3 in DNA: TGTGCCAGCAGCCTGCAGGACCTCTATGGCTACACCTTC.

The chain carries TRBV10-3 and TRBJ2-3, with D possibly being TRBD2 (6 bases). Trimming shortened V by 0 bases and J by 6 bases, and 13 bases separated the two germline ends. Per the germline V gene, CDR1 is ENHRY and CDR2 is SYGVKD. The CDR3 covers 15 residues. The CDR3 bases are TGTGCCATCAGTGAGTCCGCGGGACGGGCGGATACGCAGTATTTT. Protein sequence: CAISESAGRADTQYF.

The chain combines TRBV20-1 with TRBJ1-4; D unresolved. The CDR3 spans 10 residues. V shed 3 bases and J shed 6 bases, with 2 bases lying between them. Per germline, CDR1 DFQATT and CDR2 SNEGSKA (reference sequence). The CDR3 reads CSASDEKLFF. In nucleotides, the CDR3 is TGCAGTGCTAGTGATGAAAAACTGTTTTTT.

The J gene is TRBJ1-3, the V gene TRBV6-5; 7 bases match TRBD1. Germline CDR1 MNHEY, CDR2 SVGAGI. The trim removed 10 bases at V and 2 bases at J, leaving 8 bases unmatched. There are 14 residues in the CDR3. CDR3 amino acids: CAIRQGSPGNTIYF. Written as DNA, the CDR3 is TGTGCCATCCGACAGGGTTCCCCTGGAAACACCATATATTTT.

The genes are TRBV5-3 and TRBJ1-2; D is possibly TRBD1 (6 bases). TRBV5-3 is an open reading frame whose function is uncertain. The germline V and J ends were trimmed by 3 bases and 2 bases, with 11 bases remaining between them. This CDR3 comprises 14 residues. CDR3 nucleotides: TGTGCCAGAAGCTGGGGGGGCGTCAACTATGGCTACACCTTC. This translates into CARSWGGVNYGYTF.

The V gene is TRBV5-1, the J gene TRBJ1-1, with 9 bases that match TRBD1. Looked up from germline, CDR1 is SGHRS and CDR2 is YFSETQ. V was clipped by 2 bases and J by 4 bases; unmatched bases: 6. The CDR3 has 15 amino acids. In nucleotides, the CDR3 is TGCGCCAGCAGCTTCTACAGGGGGCCGGGCACTGAAGCTTTCTTT. Amino acids: CASSFYRGPGTEAFF.

V is TRBV30 and J is TRBJ1-3; D not resolved. This CDR3 comprises 13 residues. Trimming pared 5 bases from V and 1 base from J, leaving 9 bases between. CDR1 GTSNPN and CDR2 SVGIG come from the germline V gene (reference sequence). The CDR3 loop is CAWGRISGNTIYF. CDR3 nucleotide sequence: TGTGCCTGGGGGAGGATTTCTGGAAACACCATATATTTT.

The CDR3 nucleotides are TGTGCCAGCAGCCAAGAGCCCCTACTCCCGGGACAGGGGGCGCCGAGGGAGGACGAGCAGTACTTC. It is translated as CASSQEPLLPGQGAPREDEQYF. This rearrangement joins TRBV14 to TRBJ2-7; TRBD1 agrees at 12 bases. CDR3 length: 22 amino acids. Germline V gene lookup returns CDR1 SGHDN and CDR2 FVKESK. V dropped 0 bases and J dropped 5; count of bases not matched to a gene: 23.

The rearrangement uses TRBV18 and TRBJ1-5; D unresolved. Germline V gives CDR1 KGHSH, CDR2 LQKENI. The CDR3 spans 15 residues. Trimming left V 6 bases short and J 1 base short, with 13 bases between. CDR3 sequence reads: CASSLGVFSNQPQHF. DNA of the CDR3: TGTGCCAGCTCCCTAGGCGTATTCAGCAATCAGCCCCAGCATTTT.

V and J are TRBV13 and TRBJ2-2; D uncertain. This CDR3 spans 13 amino acids. Germline assignment: CDR1 PRHDT and CDR2 FYEKMQ (reference sequence). V gave up 6 bases and J gave up 5 bases, with 10 bases separating them. DNA for the CDR3: TGTGCCAGCAGAGTAGCTTGGACCGGGGAGCTGTTTTTT. Amino acid sequence: CASRVAWTGELFF.